The rows below give T cell receptor beta chains drawn from one sample of a study of CD8+ T cells in alopecia areata. The method was immunoSEQ multiplex PCR; TCRdb's version includes in-frame clones alone and lacks a portion of them. The repertoire consists of roughly 220,000 clones, with about two fifths occurring once and the leading ten covering almost 0.5%. Source: CD4+ T cells sorted from blood, taken between weeks 30 and 35, from a patient treated with tofacitinib. Every receptor here comes from a human donor with alopecia areata. Both conserved end residues are part of each CDR3. A D gene is named only where the DNA matches it firmly. Clone size is stated in some rows and not others, as once, few, many or a class when expanded.

clone size,D gene,J gene,V gene,CDR3 DNA,CDR3 protein
few,NA,TRBJ1-3,TRBV2,TGTGCCAGCAGTGAAGGTCGTCTTGGCTCTGGAAACACCATATATTTT,CASSEGRLGSGNTIYF
NA,TRBD2,TRBJ2-7,TRBV5-1,TGCGCCAGCAGCCGGGCCACTAGCGGCATTCACCACGAGCAGTACTTC,CASSRATSGIHHEQYF
NA,TRBD1,TRBJ2-7,TRBV4-1,TGCGCCAGCAGCCTCTCGGGACAGACCTACGAGCAGTACTTC,CASSLSGQTYEQYF
NA,NA,TRBJ1-2,TRBV9,TGTGCCAGCAGCGTTGACAATTTGGCAGGCTACACCTTC,CASSVDNLAGYTF
few,NA,TRBJ2-4,TRBV30,TGTGCCTGGAGTGTCCAGTTAGCCAAAAACATTCAGTACTTC,CAWSVQLAKNIQYF
NA,NA,TRBJ2-7,TRBV29-1,TGCAACGTTGTCCACAAGAACGAGCAGTACTTC,CNVVHKNEQYF
NA,TRBD1,TRBJ1-1,TRBV6-5,TGTGCCACCAGGGGACAGATCGACACTGAAGCTTTCTTT,CATRGQIDTEAFF
NA,TRBD2,TRBJ2-2,TRBV5-4,TGTGCCAGCAGCTTGACTAGCGGGGCCCCCGGGGAGCTGTTTTTT,CASSLTSGAPGELFF
NA,TRBD2,TRBJ2-5,TRBV7-2,TGTGCCAGCAGCTCGGGACTAGCGGGAGGGCGGGAGACCCAGTACTTC,CASSSGLAGGRETQYF
NA,TRBD1,TRBJ2-5,TRBV25-1,TGTGCCAGCAGTGTTGGGGGCAGGGGGGAGACCCAGTACTTC,CASSVGGRGETQYF
NA,NA,TRBJ1-1,TRBV7-6,TGTGCCAGCAGCATCGACCAGAACACTGAAGCTTTCTTT,CASSIDQNTEAFF
many,TRBD2,TRBJ2-1,TRBV4-1,TGCGCCAGCCGGGTAGCGGGAGGGTACGTCAATGAGCAGTTCTTC,CASRVAGGYVNEQFF
NA,NA,TRBJ2-3,TRBV2,TGTGCCAGCAGTGAAGGTCTAGCCGGGCATACGCAGTATTTT,CASSEGLAGHTQYF
NA,TRBD1,TRBJ1-1,TRBV9,TGTGCCAGCAGCGCCGGACAGGTGAACACTGAAGCTTTCTTT,CASSAGQVNTEAFF
NA,TRBD2,TRBJ2-1,TRBV4-1,TGCGCCAGCTCCCTGGGGAGACTAGCGGGAGTTTACAATGAGCAGTTCTTC,CASSLGRLAGVYNEQFF
few,TRBD2,TRBJ2-1,TRBV5-1,TGCGCCAGCAGCCCGCTAGCGGGGGGGCCTCCCTACAATGAGCAGTTCTTC,CASSPLAGGPPYNEQFF
once,NA,TRBJ2-3,TRBV5-1,TGCGCCAGCAGCTTACCCGGAGGCACAGATACGCAGTATTTT,CASSLPGGTDTQYF
NA,NA,TRBJ2-7,TRBV5-4,TGTGCCGGGGGTGATGTTGGATTGGGGGACGAGCAGTACTTC,CAGGDVGLGDEQYF
few,NA,TRBJ2-5,TRBV5-1,TGCGCCAGCAGCTTGCAGGGTCGGCAAGAGACCCAGTACTTC,CASSLQGRQETQYF
NA,NA,TRBJ2-7,TRBV21-1,TGTGCCAGCAGCAAAGGGCCGGGACAGGGTGTCGAGCAGTACTTC,CASSKGPGQGVEQYF
NA,NA,TRBJ2-3,TRBV5-1,TGCGCCAGCAGCTTGGGGCCAGCCGGGGGCCCAGATACGCAGTATTTT,CASSLGPAGGPDTQYF
NA,NA,TRBJ1-5,TRBV11-2,TGTGCCAGCAGCCCCAGGGGAGCGAGCAATCAGCCCCAGCATTTT,CASSPRGASNQPQHF
few,NA,TRBJ1-5,TRBV7-8,TGTGCCAGCAGCTCACCTAATCAGCCCCAGCATTTT,CASSSPNQPQHF
NA,NA,TRBJ1-2,TRBV5-1,TGCGCCAGCAGCTTGGAGCAGGGGCAACAGTATGGCTACACCTTC,CASSLEQGQQYGYTF
NA,NA,TRBJ1-2,TRBV7-3,TGTGCCAGCAGCTACGACAGTATTTCCTATGGCTACACCTTC,CASSYDSISYGYTF
NA,TRBD2,TRBJ2-7,TRBV27,TGTGCCAGCGGAAAAGGGACTAGCGGAAGCTCCTACGAGCAGTACTTC,CASGKGTSGSSYEQYF
NA,NA,TRBJ2-3,TRBV30,TGTGCCTGGATGGCCAAGAGCACAGATACGCAGTATTTT,CAWMAKSTDTQYF
few,NA,TRBJ1-1,TRBV2,TGTGCCAGCAGTAAGGACGCAAACACTGAAGCTTTCTTT,CASSKDANTEAFF
NA,NA,TRBJ2-3,TRBV30,TGTGCCTGGAGTGTTGGCGGGAGCACAGATACGCAGTATTTT,CAWSVGGSTDTQYF
NA,NA,TRBJ1-1,TRBV30,TGTGCCTGGAGTGTCCGAGCAGGCACTGAAGCTTTCTTT,CAWSVRAGTEAFF
NA,TRBD1,TRBJ2-5,TRBV5-1,TGCGCCAGCAGCTTGGCCGGGACAGGACAAGAGACCCAGTACTTC,CASSLAGTGQETQYF
few,NA,TRBJ1-4,TRBV19,TGTGCCAGTACCTCGCTGGGGGTGTCGGCAACTAATGAAAAACTGTTTTTT,CASTSLGVSATNEKLFF
NA,NA,TRBJ1-3,TRBV13,TGTGCCAGCACCCGAAAGGGACCTCTAAGAAACACCATATATTTT,CASTRKGPLRNTIYF
few,NA,TRBJ1-1,TRBV7-9,TGTGCCAGCAGCTTCCTGCTGAACACTGAAGCTTTCTTT,CASSFLLNTEAFF
few,NA,TRBJ1-4,TRBV4-1,TGCGCCAGCAGTCGCGACGGGCCCCTGTTTTTT,CASSRDGPLFF
NA,TRBD2,TRBJ2-5,TRBV6-5,TGTGCCAGCAGGGCCAAAGCGGGACCCGTGGGGACCCAGTACTTC,CASRAKAGPVGTQYF
few,TRBD1,TRBJ2-1,TRBV7-9,TGTGCCAGCAGCTCTACAGGGGGCAACAATGAGCAGTTCTTC,CASSSTGGNNEQFF
NA,NA,TRBJ1-5,TRBV4-1,TGCGCCAGCAGCCAAGTCGGCGCTCGCCAGCCCCAGCATTTT,CASSQVGARQPQHF
NA,TRBD2,TRBJ2-5,TRBV18,TGTGCCAGCTCACCACCTAGCGGGAGAGAGACCCAGTACTTC,CASSPPSGRETQYF
NA,NA,TRBJ1-1,TRBV25-1,TGTGCCAGCAACTTATATGGGGACACTGAAGCTTTCTTT,CASNLYGDTEAFF
many,TRBD1,TRBJ1-2,TRBV10-3,TGTGCCATCAGTGAGTCGACGGGACAGGGGGTTGGCTACACCTTC,CAISESTGQGVGYTF
NA,TRBD2,TRBJ2-1,TRBV7-3,TGTGCCAGCAGCCCTAGCGGGCCCTACAATGAGCAGTTCTTC,CASSPSGPYNEQFF
NA,NA,TRBJ1-5,TRBV4-1,TGCGCCAGCAGCCAAGGTACAGATAGCAATCAGCCCCAGCATTTT,CASSQGTDSNQPQHF
NA,NA,TRBJ2-7,TRBV4-1,TGCGCCAGCAGCCAAGGACAGGAGGTTTACGAGCAGTACTTC,CASSQGQEVYEQYF
few,NA,TRBJ2-7,TRBV2,TGTGCCAGCAGCAGGGGTTTTCTCTACGAGCAGTACTTC,CASSRGFLYEQYF
many,NA,TRBJ2-7,TRBV29-1,TGCAGCGTTGCGCACTACGAGCAGTACTTC,CSVAHYEQYF
few,NA,TRBJ1-2,TRBV2,TGTGCCAGCAGTGGCGAAAAGACAGCGATCTATGGCTACACCTTC,CASSGEKTAIYGYTF
NA,TRBD2,TRBJ2-1,TRBV2,TGTGCCAGCAGACGTGGAGGGATAGCGGGCGGAAACAATGAGCAGTTCTTC,CASRRGGIAGGNNEQFF
few,NA,TRBJ2-4,TRBV4-2,TGTGCCAGCAGCCTGGACACACGAAGGAACATTCAGTACTTC,CASSLDTRRNIQYF
NA,NA,TRBJ1-1,TRBV29-1,TGCAGCCCCTGGGGGACCGGTGGCACTGAAGCTTTCTTT,CSPWGTGGTEAFF
few,NA,TRBJ2-3,TRBV19,TGTGCCAGTAGCGACGGTGGGGCGGTAGGCACAGATACGCAGTATTTT,CASSDGGAVGTDTQYF